This TCR beta chain was documented in a study of T cells in Graves' hyperthyroidism and ophthalmopathy. Findings and limits, study-wide: The authors' 13 V-J model separated ophthalmopathy from stable hyperthyroidism.

Authors of the study amplified TCR beta CDR3 regions from RNA transcripts. In the first-round RT-PCR of the TCR CDR3, the HTBI primer set was used. MiXCR was run by TCRdb on the multiplex PCR reads, yielding one entry per CDR3 protein. The sample yields hundreds of thousands of distinct CDR3 sequences, over 12% seen once. The germline CDR1 and CDR2 sequences are MNHEY and SMNVEV (reference sequence). V was cut by 8 bases and J by 4 bases, with 10 bases left in between. The CDR3 totals 12 residues. This clonotype showed up just a few times. Its antigen is still unknown. This sequence originates from a man younger than 30 with Graves' ophthalmopathy. The sequenced sample consisted of blood. The rearrangement joins TRBV27 to TRBJ2-3; D is unresolved. The CDR3, as DNA: TGTGCCAGCTCTACTCCGGCAGATACGCAGTATTTT. This codes for CASSTPADTQYF.